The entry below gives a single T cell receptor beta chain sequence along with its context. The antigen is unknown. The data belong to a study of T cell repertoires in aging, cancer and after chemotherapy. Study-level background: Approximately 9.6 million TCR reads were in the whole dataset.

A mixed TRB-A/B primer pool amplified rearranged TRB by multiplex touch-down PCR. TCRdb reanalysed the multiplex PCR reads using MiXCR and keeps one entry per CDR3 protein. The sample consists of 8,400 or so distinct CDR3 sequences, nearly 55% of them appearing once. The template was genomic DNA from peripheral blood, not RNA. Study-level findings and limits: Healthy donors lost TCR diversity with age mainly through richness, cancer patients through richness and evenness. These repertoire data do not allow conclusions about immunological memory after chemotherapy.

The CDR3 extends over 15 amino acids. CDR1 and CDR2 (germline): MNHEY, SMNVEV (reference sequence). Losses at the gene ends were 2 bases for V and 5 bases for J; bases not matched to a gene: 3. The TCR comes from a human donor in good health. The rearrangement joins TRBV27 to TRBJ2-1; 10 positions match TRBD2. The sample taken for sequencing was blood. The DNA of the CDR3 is TGTGCCAGCAGTTTAGGTAGCGGGAGGCACAATGAGCAGTTCTTC. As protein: CASSLGSGRHNEQFF.